A single sample is the source of the 29 T cell receptor beta chains below, sequenced in a study of Ad26.COV2.S vaccination and SARS-CoV-2 variants. The treatment here: roughly 19 received Ad26.COV2.S at low or high dose, single or two shots; about 5 received placebo; per-sample allocation not given. Specimen acquisition occurred on day 63 following the initial vaccine or placebo injection. TCRdb's table, derived via immunoSEQ multiplex PCR, lists solely in-frame clones and lacks some. The sample holds around 500,000 clones, about 88% seen once. Specimen: peripheral blood, collected in a trial of Ad26.COV2.S vaccine versus placebo. The receptors derive from a person between 18 and 65 years old who received the Ad26.COV2.S COVID-19 vaccine or a placebo.

The gene calls are TRBV3-1 (or the pseudogene TRBV3-2) and TRBJ2-2, with D hard to call. The CDR3 has 20 amino acids. The V and J ends lost 3 bases and 4 bases respectively, with 27 bases between them. The germline CDR1 and CDR2 sequences are LGHDT and YNNKEL (reference sequence). CDR3 nucleotide sequence: TGTGCCAGCAGCCACGACATATCGTCGACCCCTTGGCGTGGCACCGGGGAGCTGTTTTTT. Its translation: CASSHDISSTPWRGTGELFF.

The chain joins TRBV30 to TRBJ1-5; D might be TRBD1 (5 bases). There are 15 residues in the CDR3. Germline V gene lookup returns CDR1 GTSNPN and CDR2 SVGIG (reference sequence). V shed 3 bases and J shed 4 bases, with 16 bases lying between them. The CDR3 DNA is TGTGCCTGGAGCGGGACTCCAATCGTGAATCAGCCCCAGCATTTT. Translating gives CAWSGTPIVNQPQHF.

The rearrangement uses TRBV29-1 and TRBJ2-5; 7 positions match TRBD1. Per the germline V gene, CDR1 is SQVTM and CDR2 is ANQGSEA. The CDR3 runs 13 residues. V shed 7 bases, J shed 1 base, and the junction held 6 bases outside the gene matches. The CDR3 is CSAHRGSQETQYF. The CDR3 coding sequence is TGCAGCGCGCACAGGGGATCCCAAGAGACCCAGTACTTC.

This clone was recorded a few times. The chain joins TRBV5-5 to TRBJ2-2; 9 bases are shared with TRBD2. The germline V gene has CDR1 SGHKS and CDR2 YYEKEE (reference sequence). The CDR3 is 15 residues long. The ends lost 5 bases at V and 6 bases at J; junction bases unmatched: 8. The CDR3, as DNA: TGTGCCAGCAGAGGACTAGCGTCGGGGCCCGGGGAGCTGTTTTTT. It is translated as CASRGLASGPGELFF.

The count of this clone is one. J is TRBJ2-1 and V is TRBV28; no definite D call. The length of the CDR3 is 15 residues. V lost 2 bases and J 5 bases, leaving 13 bases between the germline ends. CDR1 and CDR2 from the germline V gene are MDHEN and SYDVKM. The CDR3 sequence: CASSLDFLIHNEQFF. The CDR3, as DNA: TGTGCCAGCAGTTTAGACTTCCTGATACACAATGAGCAGTTCTTC.

This rearrangement joins TRBV30 to TRBJ2-3, with 7 bases identical to TRBD1. Looked up from germline, CDR1 is GTSNPN and CDR2 is SVGIG (reference sequence). CDR3 size: 14 residues. V lost 8 bases, J lost 4 bases, and 12 bases stayed unmatched. In DNA form, the CDR3 reads TGTGCCGGAATCCGGGACAGCAACGCAGATACGCAGTATTTT. Encoded protein: CAGIRDSNADTQYF.

This sequence joins TRBV3-1 (or the pseudogene TRBV3-2) and TRBJ2-5, with 7 bases aligning to TRBD1. The V gene's germline CDR1 is LGHDT and CDR2 YNNKEL (reference sequence). Unmatched junction bases numbered 6, after V lost 4 bases and J lost 4 bases. The CDR3 contains 14 residues. The DNA for the CDR3 is TGTGCCAGCAGCCGCCGGGACAGTGGAGAGACCCAGTACTTC. It encodes CASSRRDSGETQYF.

The chain uses TRBV19 and TRBJ1-3; D unresolved. Trimming took off 4 bases at V and 0 bases at J, with 19 bases between the two ends. The CDR3 is made up of 18 amino acids. Per germline, CDR1 LNHDA and CDR2 SQIVND (reference sequence). The CDR3 sequence: CASSTTWQRSFSGNTIYF. The CDR3 DNA is TGTGCCAGTAGTACAACATGGCAACGCAGTTTCTCTGGAAACACCATATATTTT. Looking up the rest from reference TRBV19 and TRBJ1-3 gives the full variable domain: DGGITQSPKYLFRKEGQNVTLSCEQNLNHDAMYWYRQDPGQGLRLIYYSQIVNDFQKGDIAEGYSVSREKKESFPLTVTSAQKNPTAFYLCASSTTWQRSFSGNTIYFGEGSWLTVV.

The chain uses TRBV7-8 and TRBJ1-2, with a tentative D call TRBD1 (6 bases). CDR1 SGHVS and CDR2 FQNEAQ come from the germline V gene. The V end lost 1 base, the J end lost 6 bases, and 18 bases lay between the germline ends. The CDR3 spans 16 residues. CDR3 DNA sequence: TGTGCCAGCAGCTTAGAGCTGGGCGCAGGGGCAGATGGCTACACCTTC. Encoded protein: CASSLELGAGADGYTF.

This clone was found once. The rearrangement links TRBV15 to TRBJ1-3, with D unclear. Germline V gene lookup returns CDR1 LNHNV and CDR2 YYDKDF (reference sequence). Deletions cut 3 bases from V and 0 bases from J, with 12 bases between. The CDR3 contains 16 residues. CDR3 coding DNA: TGTGCCACCAGCAGGCCCCCGATCGACTCTGGAAACACCATATATTTT. Translated: CATSRPPIDSGNTIYF.

In this sample, this clone turned up once. The chain recombines TRBV27 with TRBJ1-6, with 7 bases identical to TRBD1. Germline V lookup: CDR1 MNHEY, CDR2 SMNVEV (reference sequence). CDR3 length equals 17 residues. V gave up 7 bases and J gave up 8 bases; unmatched junction bases: 17. The CDR3 reads CASTGTVGLGFHSPLHF. The CDR3 nucleotides are TGTGCCAGCACCGGGACAGTAGGCCTCGGCTTTCATTCACCCCTCCACTTT.

The chain joins TRBV5-1 to TRBJ2-3, with 15 bases fitting TRBD2. CDR1 is SGHRS and CDR2 is YFSETQ in the germline V gene. V gave up 3 bases and J gave up 2 bases; unmatched junction bases: 4. The CDR3 has 17 residues. CDR3 in DNA: TGCGCCAGCAGCTCTAGGACTAGCGGGAGGGCCACAGATACGCAGTATTTT. It is translated as CASSSRTSGRATDTQYF.

The chain is built from TRBV11-2 and TRBJ1-5, with D unresolved. The CDR3 loop spans 13 amino acids. Germline V CDR1 and CDR2: SGHAT, FQNNGV. Trimming removed 4 bases at V and 5 bases at J, with 9 bases between. CDR3 region: CASSSDRDQPQHF. DNA of the CDR3: TGTGCCAGCAGCTCGGACCGAGATCAGCCCCAGCATTTT. The variable domain in full, completed from reference TRBV11-2 and TRBJ1-5, reads EAGVAQSPRYKIIEKRQSVAFWCNPISGHATLYWYQQILGQGPKLLIQFQNNGVVDDSQLPKDRFSAERLKGVDSTLKIQPAKLEDSAVYLCASSSDRDQPQHFGDGTRLSIL.

This chain uses TRBV28 with TRBJ2-1; D gene ambiguous. The CDR3 is 14 residues long. V gave up 5 bases and J gave up 5 bases, with 13 bases separating them. Germline V gene sequence: CDR1 MDHEN, CDR2 SYDVKM. In DNA form, the CDR3 reads TGTGCCAGCAGTCCTTGGGTGAGGCACAATGAGCAGTTCTTC. Encoded protein: CASSPWVRHNEQFF.

The genes are TRBV19 and TRBJ2-1; 9 bases fit TRBD1. CDR1 and CDR2 (germline): LNHDA, SQIVND (reference sequence). After removal of 4 bases from V and 9 bases from J, the junction contained 13 bases not matched to a gene. The CDR3 loop spans 16 amino acids. The CDR3: CASSTPGTGFIGEQFF. The CDR3 nucleotides are TGTGCCAGTAGTACACCCGGGACAGGGTTTATCGGTGAGCAGTTCTTC.

V is TRBV3-1 (or the pseudogene TRBV3-2) and J is TRBJ2-1, with 12 bases matching TRBD2. Germline V gene sequence: CDR1 LGHDT, CDR2 YNNKEL (reference sequence). Germline trimming cut 4 bases from V and 8 bases from J; bases unmatched to any gene: 6. The CDR3 length is 15 residues. CDR3 sequence: CASSLTSGSGDEQFF. CDR3 DNA: TGTGCCAGCAGCCTGACTAGCGGGAGCGGCGATGAGCAGTTCTTC.

This clone was counted between two and nine times. This rearrangement joins TRBV4-2 to TRBJ2-7; D is unresolved. The length of the CDR3 is 13 residues. Trimming stripped 4 bases from V and 1 base from J, with 8 bases between. The V gene's germline CDR1 is LGHNA and CDR2 YNFKEQ. CDR3 in amino acids: CASSPGPSYEQYF. The CDR3 bases are TGTGCCAGCAGCCCCGGGCCGTCCTACGAGCAGTACTTC.

This chain connects TRBV3-1 (or the pseudogene TRBV3-2) to TRBJ1-4; D unresolved. V lost 7 bases, J lost 7 bases, and 16 bases lay in between. CDR1 is LGHDT, CDR2 YNNKEL, per germline (reference sequence). The CDR3 totals 14 residues. The CDR3 loop reads CASTPRGFTEKLFF. In DNA form, the CDR3 reads TGTGCCAGCACTCCACGTGGGTTCACTGAAAAACTGTTTTTT.

CDR3 loop: CASSEGHRNTIYF. The CDR3 DNA reads TGTGCCAGCAGTGAAGGACACCGAAACACCATATATTTT. The rearrangement joins TRBV6-1 to TRBJ1-3; D is unclear. Per the germline V gene, CDR1 is MNHNS and CDR2 is SASEGT. V shed 1 base and J shed 5 bases, with 6 bases lying between them. This CDR3 has 13 residues.

This chain uses TRBV4-1 with TRBJ1-1, with TRBD1 matching 7 bases. With V trimmed by 3 bases and J by 4 bases, 8 bases remained unmatched. This CDR3 is 15 amino acids long. Germline V CDR1 and CDR2: MGHRA, YSYEKL. CDR3 in amino acids: CASSHPGQGGTEAFF. The CDR3 bases are TGCGCCAGCAGCCACCCGGGGCAGGGGGGCACTGAAGCTTTCTTT.

This clone was detected only once. The genes are TRBV7-9 and TRBJ2-7; 10 bases line up with TRBD1. The length of the CDR3 is 15 residues. V shed 4 bases, J shed 3 bases, and the junction held 6 bases outside the gene matches. Germline-derived CDR1 and CDR2 are SEHNR and FQNEAQ (reference sequence). For the CDR3, the DNA is TGTGCCAGCAGCTCAAGACAGGGGGCACTCTACGAGCAGTACTTC. It encodes CASSSRQGALYEQYF.

This chain links TRBV27 with TRBJ2-1; the D is unclear. CDR3 length equals 13 residues. The germline CDR1 and CDR2 sequences are MNHEY and SMNVEV (reference sequence). Trimming pared 0 bases from V and 6 bases from J, leaving 6 bases between. The CDR3 spells CASSLSSPNEQFF. CDR3 DNA: TGTGCCAGCAGTTTATCAAGTCCCAATGAGCAGTTCTTC.

The chain recombines TRBV28 with TRBJ1-2; D is ambiguous. Trimming left V 2 bases short and J 4 bases short, with 8 bases between. The CDR3 has 13 amino acids. CDR1 MDHEN and CDR2 SYDVKM come from the germline V gene. In DNA, the CDR3 is TGTGCCAGCAGTTTAGCGGCTGGCTATGGCTACACCTTC. This translates into CASSLAAGYGYTF.

The rearrangement uses TRBV28 and TRBJ2-7; TRBD1 is a possible D gene (5 bases). The germline V and J ends were trimmed by 7 bases and 3 bases, with 19 bases remaining between them. The CDR3 is made up of 15 amino acids. Germline V CDR1 and CDR2: MDHEN, SYDVKM. Written as DNA, the CDR3 is TGTGCCAGCAACTCAAGGGGCAGAAGTTTCTACGAGCAGTACTTC. Its translation: CASNSRGRSFYEQYF.

The sample holds one count of this clone. V usage is TRBV4-1 and J usage is TRBJ2-4; D is perhaps TRBD1 (7 bases). Trimming shortened V by 3 bases and J by 9 bases, and 12 bases separated the two germline ends. In germline, CDR1 is MGHRA, CDR2 YSYEKL. This CDR3 has 13 residues. CDR3 coding DNA: TGCGCCAGCAGCCATGGGACAGCGGGCATTCAGTACTTC. Translated, it gives CASSHGTAGIQYF.

The chain links TRBV18 to TRBJ2-7, with 9 positions matching TRBD1. The germline CDR1 and CDR2 sequences are KGHSH and LQKENI. J was trimmed by 6 bases and V by 6 bases; bases with no gene match: 6. The CDR3 has 13 residues. In DNA form, the CDR3 reads TGTGCCAGCTCTAGGGACAGGGAAGGCGAGCAGTACTTC. Its translation: CASSRDREGEQYF.

The chain is built from TRBV28 and TRBJ2-7; 7 bases align to TRBD2. The CDR3 has 16 amino acids. Germline values: CDR1 MDHEN, CDR2 SYDVKM. After removal of 3 bases from V and 3 bases from J, the junction contained 11 bases not matched to a gene. The CDR3 is CASSLDSAGAGYEQYF. The CDR3 coding sequence is TGTGCCAGCAGTTTGGATTCTGCGGGAGCAGGCTACGAGCAGTACTTC.

This chain uses TRBV2 with TRBJ2-7; no firm D call. The CDR3 loop spans 15 amino acids. Trimming stripped 5 bases from V and 0 bases from J, with 14 bases between. CDR1 is SNHLY and CDR2 is FYNNEI in the germline V gene. Written as DNA, the CDR3 is TGTGCCAGCAGTAGTTCGGCACCCCACTCCTACGAGCAGTACTTC. The encoded protein is CASSSSAPHSYEQYF.

J is TRBJ1-5 and V is TRBV7-2; D unresolved. CDR3 length: 13 residues. The V gene lost 4 bases and the J gene lost 6 bases, with 10 bases spanning the gap. Germline V gives CDR1 SGHTA, CDR2 FQGNSA. The CDR3 here is CASSSDPFQPQHF. CDR3 nucleotide sequence: TGTGCCAGCAGCTCAGACCCTTTTCAGCCCCAGCATTTT.